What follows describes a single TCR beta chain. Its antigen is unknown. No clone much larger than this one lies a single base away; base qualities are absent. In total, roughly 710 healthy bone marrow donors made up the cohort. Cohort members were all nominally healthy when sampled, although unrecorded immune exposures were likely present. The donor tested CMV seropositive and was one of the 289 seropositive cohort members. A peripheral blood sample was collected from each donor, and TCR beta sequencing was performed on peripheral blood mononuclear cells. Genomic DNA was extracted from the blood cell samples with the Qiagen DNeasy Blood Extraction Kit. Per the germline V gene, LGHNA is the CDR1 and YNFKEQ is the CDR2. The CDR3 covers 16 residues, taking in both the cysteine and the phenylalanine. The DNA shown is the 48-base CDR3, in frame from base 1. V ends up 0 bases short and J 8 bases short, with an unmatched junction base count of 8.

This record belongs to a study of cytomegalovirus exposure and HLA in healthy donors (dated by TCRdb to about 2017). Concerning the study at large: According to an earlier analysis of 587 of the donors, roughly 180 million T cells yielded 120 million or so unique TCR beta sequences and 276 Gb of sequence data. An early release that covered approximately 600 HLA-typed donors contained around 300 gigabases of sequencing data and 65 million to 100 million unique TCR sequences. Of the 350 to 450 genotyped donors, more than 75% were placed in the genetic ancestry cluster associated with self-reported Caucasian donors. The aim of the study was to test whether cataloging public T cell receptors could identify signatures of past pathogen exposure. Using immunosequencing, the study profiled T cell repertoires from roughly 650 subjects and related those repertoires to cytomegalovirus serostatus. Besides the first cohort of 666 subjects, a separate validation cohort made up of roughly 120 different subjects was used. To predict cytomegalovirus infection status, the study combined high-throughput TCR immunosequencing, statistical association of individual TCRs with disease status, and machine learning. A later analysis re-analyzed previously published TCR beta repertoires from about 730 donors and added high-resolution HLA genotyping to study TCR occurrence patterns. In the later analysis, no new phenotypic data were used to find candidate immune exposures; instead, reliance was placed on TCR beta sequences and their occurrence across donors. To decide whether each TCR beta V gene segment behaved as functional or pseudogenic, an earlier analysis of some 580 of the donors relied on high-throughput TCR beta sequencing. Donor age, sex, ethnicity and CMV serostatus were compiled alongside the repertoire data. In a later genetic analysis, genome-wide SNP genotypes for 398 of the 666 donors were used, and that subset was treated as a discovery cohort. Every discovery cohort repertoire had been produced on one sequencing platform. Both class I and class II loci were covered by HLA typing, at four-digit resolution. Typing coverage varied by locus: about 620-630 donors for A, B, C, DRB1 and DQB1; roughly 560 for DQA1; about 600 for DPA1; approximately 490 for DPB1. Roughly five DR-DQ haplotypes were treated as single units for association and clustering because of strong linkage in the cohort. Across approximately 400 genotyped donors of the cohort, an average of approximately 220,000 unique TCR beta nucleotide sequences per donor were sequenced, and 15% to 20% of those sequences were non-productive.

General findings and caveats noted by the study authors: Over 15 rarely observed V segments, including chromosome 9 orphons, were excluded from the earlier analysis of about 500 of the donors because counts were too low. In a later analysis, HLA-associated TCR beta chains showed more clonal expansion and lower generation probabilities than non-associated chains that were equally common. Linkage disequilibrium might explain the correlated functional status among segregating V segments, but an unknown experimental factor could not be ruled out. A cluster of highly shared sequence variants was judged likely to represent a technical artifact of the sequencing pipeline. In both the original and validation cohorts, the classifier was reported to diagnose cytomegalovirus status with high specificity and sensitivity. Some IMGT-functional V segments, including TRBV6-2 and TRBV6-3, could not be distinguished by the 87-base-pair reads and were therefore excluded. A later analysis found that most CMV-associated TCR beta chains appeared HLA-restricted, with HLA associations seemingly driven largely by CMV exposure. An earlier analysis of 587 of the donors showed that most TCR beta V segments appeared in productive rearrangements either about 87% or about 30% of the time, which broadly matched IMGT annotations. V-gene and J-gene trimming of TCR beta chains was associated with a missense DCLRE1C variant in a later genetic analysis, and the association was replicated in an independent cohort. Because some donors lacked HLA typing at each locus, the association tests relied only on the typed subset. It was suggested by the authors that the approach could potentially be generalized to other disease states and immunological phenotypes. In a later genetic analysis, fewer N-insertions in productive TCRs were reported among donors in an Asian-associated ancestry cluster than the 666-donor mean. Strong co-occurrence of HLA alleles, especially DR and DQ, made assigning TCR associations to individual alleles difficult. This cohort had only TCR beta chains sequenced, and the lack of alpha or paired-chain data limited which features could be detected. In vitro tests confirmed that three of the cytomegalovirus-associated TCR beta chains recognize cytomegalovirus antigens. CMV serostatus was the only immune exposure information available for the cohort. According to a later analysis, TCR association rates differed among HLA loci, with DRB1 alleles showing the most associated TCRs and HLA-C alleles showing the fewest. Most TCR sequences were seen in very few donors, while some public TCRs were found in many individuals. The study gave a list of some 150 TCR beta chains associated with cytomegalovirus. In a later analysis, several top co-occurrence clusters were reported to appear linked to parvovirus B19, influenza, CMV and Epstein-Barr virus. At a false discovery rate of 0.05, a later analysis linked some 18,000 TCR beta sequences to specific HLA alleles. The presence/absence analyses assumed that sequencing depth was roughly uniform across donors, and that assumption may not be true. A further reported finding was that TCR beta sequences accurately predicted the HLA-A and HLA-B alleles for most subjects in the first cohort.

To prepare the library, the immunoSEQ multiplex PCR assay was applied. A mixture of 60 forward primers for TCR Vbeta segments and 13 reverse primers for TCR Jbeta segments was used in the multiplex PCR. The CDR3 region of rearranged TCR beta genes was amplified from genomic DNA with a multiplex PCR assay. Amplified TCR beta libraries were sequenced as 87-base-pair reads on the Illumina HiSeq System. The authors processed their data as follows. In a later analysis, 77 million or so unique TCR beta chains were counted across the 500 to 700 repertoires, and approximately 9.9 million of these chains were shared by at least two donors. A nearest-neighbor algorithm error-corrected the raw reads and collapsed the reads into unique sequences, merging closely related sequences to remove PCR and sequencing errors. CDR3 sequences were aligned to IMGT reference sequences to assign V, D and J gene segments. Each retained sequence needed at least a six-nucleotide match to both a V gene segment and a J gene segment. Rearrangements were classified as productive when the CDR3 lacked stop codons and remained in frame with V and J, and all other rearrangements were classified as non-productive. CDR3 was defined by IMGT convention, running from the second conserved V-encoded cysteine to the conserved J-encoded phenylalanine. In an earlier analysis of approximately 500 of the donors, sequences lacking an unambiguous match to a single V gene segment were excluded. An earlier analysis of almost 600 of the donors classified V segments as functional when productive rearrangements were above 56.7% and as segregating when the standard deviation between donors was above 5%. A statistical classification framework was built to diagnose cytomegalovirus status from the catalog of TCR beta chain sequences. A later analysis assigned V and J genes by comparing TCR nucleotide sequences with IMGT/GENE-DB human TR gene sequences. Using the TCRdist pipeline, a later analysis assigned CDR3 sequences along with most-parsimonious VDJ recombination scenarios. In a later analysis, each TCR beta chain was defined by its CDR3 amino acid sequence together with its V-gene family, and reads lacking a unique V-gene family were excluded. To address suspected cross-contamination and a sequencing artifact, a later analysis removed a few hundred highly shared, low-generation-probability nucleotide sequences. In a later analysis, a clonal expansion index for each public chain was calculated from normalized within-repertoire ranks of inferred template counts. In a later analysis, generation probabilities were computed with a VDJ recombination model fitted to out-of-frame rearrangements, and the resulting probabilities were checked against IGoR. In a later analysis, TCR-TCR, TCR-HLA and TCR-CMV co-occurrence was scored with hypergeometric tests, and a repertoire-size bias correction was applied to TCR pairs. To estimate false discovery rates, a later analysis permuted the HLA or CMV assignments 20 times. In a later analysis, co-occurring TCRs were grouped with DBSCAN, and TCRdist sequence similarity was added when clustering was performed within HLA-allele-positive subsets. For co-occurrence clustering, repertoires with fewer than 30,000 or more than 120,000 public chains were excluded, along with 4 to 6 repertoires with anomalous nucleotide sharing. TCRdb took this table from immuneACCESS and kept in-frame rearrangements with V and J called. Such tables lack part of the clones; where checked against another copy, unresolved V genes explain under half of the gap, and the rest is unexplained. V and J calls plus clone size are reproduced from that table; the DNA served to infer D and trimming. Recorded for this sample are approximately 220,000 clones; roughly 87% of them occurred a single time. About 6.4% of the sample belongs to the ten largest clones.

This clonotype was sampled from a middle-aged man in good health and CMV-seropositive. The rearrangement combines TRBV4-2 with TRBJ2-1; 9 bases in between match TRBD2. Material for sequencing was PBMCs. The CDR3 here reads CASSQEGGREGYEQFF. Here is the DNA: TGTGCCAGCAGCCAAGAAGGGGGGCGGGAGGGCTATGAGCAGTTCTTC.